These T cell receptor beta chains were read from a single sample in a study of control samples from healthy donors and cancer patients. The repertoire was sequenced with immunoSEQ multiplex PCR; TCRdb's copy has only in-frame clones and lacks some. The table has tens of thousands of clones, 88% seen once. Sequencing input: PBMCs. These receptors all come from a man aged 45-65 years with head and neck cancer. CDR3s include the opening cysteine and the closing phenylalanine or tryptophan. D genes are given only for firm matches. The size of a clone is reported for some rows only, either as once, few or many, or as a class for expanded clones.

v_call	clone_size	j_call	cdr3_length	d_call	cdr3_nt	cdr3_aa
TRBV4-3	.	TRBJ1-2	14	TRBD1	TGCGCCAGCAGCCAAGAGCAGGGGGACTATGGCTACACCTTC	CASSQEQGDYGYTF
TRBV3-1/TRBV3-2	.	TRBJ1-2	13	.	TGTGCCAGCAGCCAATCGTTCGACAGCCACTACACCTTC	CASSQSFDSHYTF
TRBV2	once	TRBJ1-5	15	.	TGTGCCAGCAGTGAAGGAATGACGGGGAATCAGCCCCAGCATTTT	CASSEGMTGNQPQHF
TRBV6-4	.	TRBJ2-5	15	TRBD1	TGTGCCAGCAGCGAGACAGGGGGGTCCCAAGAGACCCAGTACTTC	CASSETGGSQETQYF
TRBV4-1	.	TRBJ2-3	15	.	TGCGCCAGCAGCCAAGTTCGCCCCGGGGCAGATACGCAGTATTTT	CASSQVRPGADTQYF
TRBV7-2	.	TRBJ2-2	15	.	TGTGCCAGCAGCTCCGGGGGTAGCGTCACCGGGGAGCTGTTTTTT	CASSSGGSVTGELFF
TRBV29-1	.	TRBJ2-1	13	.	TGCAGCGTTGAAGTTACCCACTACAATGAGCAGTTCTTC	CSVEVTHYNEQFF
TRBV7-9	.	TRBJ2-3	17	.	TGTGCCAGCAGCGTACGGACATTGTCATTTAGCACAGATACGCAGTATTTT	CASSVRTLSFSTDTQYF
TRBV2	few	TRBJ2-3	14	.	TGTGCCAGCGGGGGCCAATCCGGGACAGATACGCAGTATTTT	CASGGQSGTDTQYF
TRBV9	.	TRBJ1-1	13	.	TGTGCCAGCAGCGTAGGGGGGGACACTGAAGCTTTCTTT	CASSVGGDTEAFF
TRBV19	.	TRBJ1-4	14	.	TGTGCCAGTAGTCCATTCTCCTATGGGGAAAAACTGTTTTTT	CASSPFSYGEKLFF
TRBV28	.	TRBJ1-5	16	.	TGTGCCAGCAGCCCTACAGACAGGCTCTTTTATCAGCCCCAGCATTTT	CASSPTDRLFYQPQHF
TRBV4-3	.	TRBJ2-7	17	.	TGCGCCAGCAGCCAAGTTGGATTGGGAACAGGGACGGGGGAGCAGTACTTC	CASSQVGLGTGTGEQYF
TRBV4-1	.	TRBJ2-2	19	TRBD2	TGCGCCAGCAGCCAAGTGGCTCTAGCGGGAGGGGAAAATCGCCGGGAGCTGTTTTTT	CASSQVALAGGENRRELFF
TRBV7-2	.	TRBJ1-2	14	.	TGTGCCAGCAGCTTAGTGTTGCGGGATGACGGCTACACCTTC	CASSLVLRDDGYTF
TRBV15	once	TRBJ2-3	15	.	TGTGCCACCAGCAGAGGCGCTCAGCCCCCCACCGAGCAGTATTTT	CATSRGAQPPTEQYF
TRBV4-1	.	TRBJ1-4	13	.	TGCGCCAGCAGGGGGGGAGGGAATGAAAAACTGTTTTTT	CASRGGGNEKLFF
TRBV11-2	.	TRBJ1-5	14	TRBD1	TGTGCCAGCAGCCCAGGGACAGCTCATCAGCCCCAGCATTTT	CASSPGTAHQPQHF
TRBV7-6	once	TRBJ2-7	18	TRBD2	TGTGCCAGCAGCCGGCGAGCTAGCGGGGGGGCCGGGGGGAACGAGCAGTACTTC	CASSRRASGGAGGNEQYF
TRBV3-1/TRBV3-2	.	TRBJ2-2	15	.	TGTGCCAGCAGTCATAAGGGGACAAGGGTCGGGGAGCTGTTTTTT	CASSHKGTRVGELFF
TRBV2	.	TRBJ1-5	15	TRBD1	TGTGCCAGCAGCGGGGACAGGGGGCCTTATCAGCCCCAGCATTTT	CASSGDRGPYQPQHF
TRBV2	.	TRBJ2-3	15	TRBD2	TGTGCCAGCAGTCCCAGCGGGGGGCCCACAGATACGCAGTATTTT	CASSPSGGPTDTQYF
TRBV6-2/TRBV6-3	.	TRBJ1-2	14	TRBD1	TGTGCCAGCAGTCAGCCAAGGGGGCTCGGTGGCTACACCTTC	CASSQPRGLGGYTF
TRBV30	.	TRBJ2-2	12	.	TGTGCCTGGAGTCCGACAGCCGGGGAGCTGTTTTTT	CAWSPTAGELFF
TRBV18	.	TRBJ2-5	18	TRBD2	TGTGCCAGCTCGGCGAGAGTGGTGACTAGCGGGAGCGGAGAGACCCAGTACTTC	CASSARVVTSGSGETQYF
TRBV28	.	TRBJ1-6	15	.	TGTGCCAGCAGTCCCAGGTCTGGGGTCAGGAAACCCCTCCACTTT	CASSPRSGVRKPLHF
TRBV20-1	.	TRBJ2-1	11	.	TGCAGTGCTAGAGATTCCGTTGAGCAGTTCTTC	CSARDSVEQFF
TRBV24-1	.	TRBJ2-2	16	TRBD1	TGTGCCACCAGTGATTGGGGGACAGCGAACACCGGGGAGCTGTTTTTT	CATSDWGTANTGELFF
TRBV5-8	.	TRBJ2-1	15	TRBD1	TGTGCCAGCAGCATCGGGACAGGGGGCTACAATGAGCAGTTCTTC	CASSIGTGGYNEQFF
TRBV9	.	TRBJ1-1	13	.	TGTGCCAGCAGCGGGGAGGGGAACACTGAAGCTTTCTTT	CASSGEGNTEAFF
TRBV27	few	TRBJ2-1	14	TRBD2	TGTGCCAGCAGGGGACTAGCGGGAGGCTTTGAGCAGTTCTTC	CASRGLAGGFEQFF
TRBV6-5	.	TRBJ2-7	11	.	TGTGCCAGCAGTTACTCTGGTGAGCAGTACTTC	CASSYSGEQYF
TRBV24-1	.	TRBJ2-2	15	.	TGTGCCACCAGTGATCTATCTAGCTACACCGGGGAGCTGTTTTTT	CATSDLSSYTGELFF
TRBV7-2	.	TRBJ2-7	15	TRBD1	TGTGCCAGCAGCCAGGACAGGGGCGGAATATACGAGCAGTACTTC	CASSQDRGGIYEQYF
TRBV6-6	.	TRBJ1-1	12	.	TGTGCCAGCAGTTACCTTAACACTGAAGCTTTCTTT	CASSYLNTEAFF
TRBV19	.	TRBJ2-3	14	TRBD2	TGTGCCAGTAGTATAGGTCTAGCGGGAGACACGCAGTATTTT	CASSIGLAGDTQYF
TRBV10-1	.	TRBJ2-1	15	.	TGCGCCAGCAGTGAGTCCGTTCTGGCTTACAATGAGCAGTTCTTC	CASSESVLAYNEQFF
TRBV12-5	medium-sized	TRBJ1-6	17	.	TGTGCTAGTGGTTCCCTCTTATGGGGGGCCTATAATTCACCCCTCCACTTT	CASGSLLWGAYNSPLHF
TRBV25-1	.	TRBJ2-7	15	.	TGTGCCAGCAGTGACAAACAGGGTAGTTTATCGAAGCAGTACTTC	CASSDKQGSLSKQYF
TRBV7-2	.	TRBJ1-2	15	.	TGTGCCAGCAGCTTCGATCCAGGACTAAACTATGGCTACACCTTC	CASSFDPGLNYGYTF
TRBV5-4	few	TRBJ2-2	13	.	TGTGCCAGCAGCTTGGGAGGGTTCGGGGAGCTGTTTTTT	CASSLGGFGELFF
TRBV7-6	.	TRBJ2-1	15	TRBD2	TGTGCCAGCAGTGGGGTAGCGGGAGGGTACAATGAGCAGTTCTTC	CASSGVAGGYNEQFF
TRBV29-1	.	TRBJ2-1	16	TRBD1	TGCAGCGTTGAATGGTTCGGGACAGGGACCTACAATGAGCAGTTCTTC	CSVEWFGTGTYNEQFF